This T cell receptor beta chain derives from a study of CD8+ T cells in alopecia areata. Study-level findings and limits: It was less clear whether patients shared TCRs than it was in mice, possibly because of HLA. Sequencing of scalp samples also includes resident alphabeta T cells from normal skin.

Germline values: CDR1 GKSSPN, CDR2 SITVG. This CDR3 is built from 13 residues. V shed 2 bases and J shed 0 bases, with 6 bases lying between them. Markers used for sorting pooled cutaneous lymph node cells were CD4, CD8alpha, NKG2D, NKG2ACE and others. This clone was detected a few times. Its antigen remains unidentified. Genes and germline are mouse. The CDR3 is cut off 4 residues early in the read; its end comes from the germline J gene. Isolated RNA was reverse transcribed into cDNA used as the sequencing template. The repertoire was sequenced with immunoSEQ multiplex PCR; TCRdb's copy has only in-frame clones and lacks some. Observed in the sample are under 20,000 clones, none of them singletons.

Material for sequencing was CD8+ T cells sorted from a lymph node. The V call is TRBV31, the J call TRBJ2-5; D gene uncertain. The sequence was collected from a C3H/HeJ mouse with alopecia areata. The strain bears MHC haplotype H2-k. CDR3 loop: CAWSTFNQDTQYF. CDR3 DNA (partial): TGTGCCTGGAGTACATTTAACCAAGAC.